The rows below give T cell receptor beta chains drawn from one sample of a study of shared clonotypes between healthy human individuals. Clones were read by immunoSEQ multiplex PCR, and TCRdb kept only the in-frame ones, dropping some. The sample holds 2,100,000 or so clones, 95% seen once. Sequencing was performed on naive CD4+ T cells sorted from blood. The receptors here all came from a man younger than 35 in good health. Both conserved end residues are part of each CDR3. Fields, in order: CDR3 protein, CDR3 DNA, V gene, J gene, D gene, clone size. The D gene is left open where the match is weak. Clone size appears in some rows only: once, few, many, or a class for an expanded clone.

CASSSDRVGEAFF	TGCGCCAGCAGCTCCGACCGAGTGGGTGAAGCTTTCTTT	TRBV5-1	TRBJ1-1	.	.
CASSFWLAGGEETQYF	TGTGCCAGCAGCTTCTGGCTAGCGGGAGGGGAGGAGACCCAGTACTTC	TRBV7-9	TRBJ2-5	TRBD2	.
CASSYAGGASEQYF	TGTGCCAGCAGTTACGCAGGGGGGGCATCCGAGCAGTACTTC	TRBV6-5	TRBJ2-7	.	.
CASKDRLADRWGANVLTF	TGTGCCAGCAAGGACCGACTAGCGGACAGGTGGGGGGCCAACGTCCTGACTTTC	TRBV2	TRBJ2-6	TRBD2	.
CASSYSRGTNEQFF	TGTGCCAGCAGTTACTCGCGAGGGACCAATGAGCAGTTCTTC	TRBV6-6	TRBJ2-1	.	.
CASSIVGGRRTEAFF	TGTGCCAGTAGTATAGTAGGGGGGCGAAGGACTGAAGCTTTCTTT	TRBV19	TRBJ1-1	.	.
CASSLVETQYF	TGTGCCAGCAGCTTAGTAGAGACCCAGTACTTC	TRBV7-2	TRBJ2-5	.	few
CASSYEESYNEQFF	TGTGCCAGCAGTTACGAGGAATCCTACAATGAGCAGTTCTTC	TRBV6-6	TRBJ2-1	.	.
CASSRSGQGSYEQYF	TGTGCCAGCAGCCGCTCCGGACAGGGCTCCTACGAGCAGTACTTC	TRBV11-3	TRBJ2-7	TRBD1	.
CASRRADYGYTF	TGTGCCAGCAGGAGGGCGGATTATGGCTACACCTTC	TRBV7-9	TRBJ1-2	.	.
CASRLKMEGRTVPRF	TGTGCAAGTCGCTTAAAGATGGAGGGCCGGACCGTTCCTAGGTTC	TRBV12-2	TRBJ2-7	.	once
CAWTAGSTDTQYF	TGTGCCTGGACGGCAGGGAGCACAGATACGCAGTATTTT	TRBV30	TRBJ2-3	.	.
CASSWGHGNEKLFF	TGTGCCAGCAGCTGGGGACATGGTAATGAAAAACTGTTTTTT	TRBV11-2	TRBJ1-4	.	.
CASSYGGKETQYF	TGTGCCAGCAGTTACGGGGGAAAAGAGACCCAGTACTTC	TRBV6-5	TRBJ2-5	.	.
CASSSSALYGYTF	TGTGCCAGCAGCTCCTCGGCCCTCTATGGCTACACCTTC	TRBV11-2	TRBJ1-2	.	.
CASRWDRVTGELFF	TGCGCCAGCAGATGGGACAGGGTTACCGGGGAGCTGTTTTTT	TRBV10-2	TRBJ2-2	TRBD1	.
CASSPQQGEKLFF	TGTGCCAGCTCACCCCAGCAGGGCGAAAAACTGTTTTTT	TRBV18	TRBJ1-4	.	.
CASSLEGLAGKNTGELFF	TGTGCCAGCAGCTTGGAGGGACTAGCGGGAAAGAACACCGGGGAGCTGTTTTTT	TRBV5-6	TRBJ2-2	TRBD2	.
CASSLANPLGYTF	TGTGCCAGCAGCTTAGCGAACCCGCTTGGCTACACCTTC	TRBV7-8	TRBJ1-2	.	.
CASSHTRGPETQYF	TGTGCCAGCAGCCACACCCGGGGCCCGGAGACCCAGTACTTC	TRBV7-8	TRBJ2-5	.	.
CASSQVRVPGASYNSPLHF	TGCGCCAGCAGCCAAGTGAGAGTGCCCGGCGCATCCTATAATTCACCCCTCCACTTT	TRBV4-1	TRBJ1-6	.	.
CASSLRNEQFF	TGTGCCAGCAGCCTCCGCAATGAGCAGTTCTTC	TRBV2	TRBJ2-1	.	.
CASSHGAGGLYEQYF	TGTGCCAGCAGTCACGGTGCAGGGGGCCTCTACGAGCAGTACTTC	TRBV27	TRBJ2-7	TRBD1	.
CASSFEISLAEAFF	TGTGCCAGCAGCTTCGAAATTAGTTTGGCTGAAGCTTTCTTT	TRBV11-2	TRBJ1-1	.	.
CASSSTRLVEQYF	TGTGCCAGCAGCTCCACTAGGTTGGTCGAGCAGTACTTC	TRBV11-2	TRBJ2-7	.	.
CASSSRLAGVSGELFF	TGTGCCAGCTCATCGCGACTAGCGGGAGTTTCTGGGGAGCTGTTTTTT	TRBV18	TRBJ2-2	TRBD2	.
CASSPPNRGYSYEQYF	TGTGCCAGCTCACCACCGAACAGGGGGTATTCCTACGAGCAGTACTTC	TRBV18	TRBJ2-7	TRBD1	.
CASSLVGGSGNTIYF	TGTGCCAGCAGCTTAGTGGGAGGGTCTGGAAACACCATATATTTT	TRBV7-2	TRBJ1-3	.	.
CASRVTDYEKLFF	TGTGCCAGCAGGGTGACAGACTATGAAAAACTGTTTTTT	TRBV6-1	TRBJ1-4	.	.
CASSSAGGSYNEQFF	TGTGCCAGCAGTTCGGCAGGGGGCTCCTACAATGAGCAGTTCTTC	TRBV6-5	TRBJ2-1	TRBD1	.
CAWRAKTGQGFYEQYF	TGTGCCTGGAGGGCTAAAACGGGACAGGGGTTTTACGAGCAGTACTTC	TRBV30	TRBJ2-7	TRBD1	.
CATSGMNTEAFF	TGTGCCACCTCTGGAATGAACACTGAAGCTTTCTTT	TRBV10-3	TRBJ1-1	.	.
CASKSAIGNTGELFF	TGTGCCAGCAAGTCGGCAATCGGGAACACCGGGGAGCTGTTTTTT	TRBV6-5	TRBJ2-2	.	.
CASSSGLAGDLLTYEQYF	TGTGCCAGCAGTTCGGGACTAGCGGGGGACCTTCTCACCTACGAGCAGTACTTC	TRBV7-9	TRBJ2-7	TRBD2	.
CASRNGRDNEQFF	TGTGCCAGCAGGAACGGGAGGGACAATGAGCAGTTCTTC	TRBV6-5	TRBJ2-1	TRBD2	.
CASSLSRNTEAFF	TGTGCCAGCAGTTTGTCCAGGAACACTGAAGCTTTCTTT	TRBV27	TRBJ1-1	.	.
CASSPGDHQPQHF	TGCGCCAGCAGCCCTGGGGACCATCAGCCCCAGCATTTT	TRBV5-1	TRBJ1-5	.	.
CASSGASGLMNEQFF	TGTGCCAGCAGTGGGGCTAGCGGGCTAATGAATGAGCAGTTCTTC	TRBV6-1	TRBJ2-1	TRBD2	.
CASSLGGGSPDTQYF	TGTGCCAGCAGCTTAGGCGGGGGGTCCCCAGATACGCAGTATTTT	TRBV7-9	TRBJ2-3	TRBD2	.
CAISAGPLNTGELFF	TGTGCCATCAGCGCGGGACCCTTGAACACCGGGGAGCTGTTTTTT	TRBV10-3	TRBJ2-2	.	.
CASGPPRGTINYGYTF	TGTGCTAGTGGTCCCCCCCGGGGGACCATTAACTATGGCTACACCTTC	TRBV12-5	TRBJ1-2	.	.
CASSLEGRGRVDTQYF	TGTGCCAGCAGCTTAGAAGGCAGGGGGCGAGTAGATACGCAGTATTTT	TRBV11-2	TRBJ2-3	TRBD1	.
CASSRQGSPYEQYF	TGTGCCAGCAGCAGACAGGGAAGTCCCTACGAGCAGTACTTC	TRBV9	TRBJ2-7	TRBD1	once
CASSLDTVGAKNIQYF	TGTGCCAGCAGCTTAGACACAGTGGGAGCCAAAAACATTCAGTACTTC	TRBV11-2	TRBJ2-4	.	.
CASSLGGTTYNEQFF	TGTGCCAGCAGCCTCGGGGGCACCACCTACAATGAGCAGTTCTTC	TRBV11-3	TRBJ2-1	.	.